This TCR beta chain was captured by sequencing in a study of post-analysis software for immune sequencing data. Turning to the study itself: Recorded subtypes: relapsing-remitting, secondary progressive, progressive-relapsing; some patients unannotated. Study findings and constraints: With TRBV5-6, TRBV5-1 and TRBV20-1 included, about five TRBV segments were more frequent in patients than in controls. Controls significantly exceeded multiple sclerosis patients in normalized Chao1 diversity. The authors found that F measure strongly co-clustered same-batch samples.

Concerning this clonotype itself: What it binds is not known.

Researchers reported that TCR beta cDNA libraries carried unique molecular identifiers. Each batch of about 0.95 to 10 million T cells produced approximately 470,000 cDNA molecules. One entry per CDR3 protein results from TCRdb running MiXCR on the PCR reads. The data contain a few hundred thousand distinct CDR3 sequences, approximately 38% of them singletons. The J segment lost 7 bases and the V segment lost 5 bases, leaving 8 bases of the junction unmatched. This CDR3 has 15 residues. Per germline, CDR1 MNHEY and CDR2 SVGAGI. The specimen sequenced was blood. The rearrangement links TRBV6-5 to TRBJ1-2; 12 bases map to TRBD1. The clonotype comes from a girl aged 5-17 years with multiple sclerosis. The CDR3 is CASSPRDRGPIGYTF. The DNA of the CDR3 is TGTGCCAGCAGTCCCCGGGACAGGGGGCCCATTGGCTACACCTTC.